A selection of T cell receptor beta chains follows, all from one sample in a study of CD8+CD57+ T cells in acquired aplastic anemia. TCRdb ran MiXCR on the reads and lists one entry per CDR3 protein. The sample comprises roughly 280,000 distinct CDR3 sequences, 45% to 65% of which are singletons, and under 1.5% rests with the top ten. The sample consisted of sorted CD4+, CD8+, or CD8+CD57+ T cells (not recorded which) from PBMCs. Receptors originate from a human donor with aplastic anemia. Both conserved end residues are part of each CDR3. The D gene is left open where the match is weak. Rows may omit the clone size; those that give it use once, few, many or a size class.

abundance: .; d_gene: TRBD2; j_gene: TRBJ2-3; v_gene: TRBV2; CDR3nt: TGTGCCAGCAGCAGGGAAGCGGGAGGGGATACGCAGTATTTT; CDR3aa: CASSREAGGDTQYF
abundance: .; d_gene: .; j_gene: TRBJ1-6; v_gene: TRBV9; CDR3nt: TGTGCCAGCAGCGTAGGGAGGGGCTATAATTCACCCCTCCACTTT; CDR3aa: CASSVGRGYNSPLHF
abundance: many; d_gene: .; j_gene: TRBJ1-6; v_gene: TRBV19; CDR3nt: TGTGCCAGTAGGTACGGGGATAATTCACCCCTCCACTTT; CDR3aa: CASRYGDNSPLHF
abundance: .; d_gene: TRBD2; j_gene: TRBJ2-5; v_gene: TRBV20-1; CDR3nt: TGCAGTGCTAGTGGACTAGCGGGGGGGGAGACCCAGTACTTC; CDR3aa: CSASGLAGGETQYF
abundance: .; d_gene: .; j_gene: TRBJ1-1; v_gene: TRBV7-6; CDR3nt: TGTGCCAGCAGCTTATTAGGTGGTCAGGAAGCTTTCTTT; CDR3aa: CASSLLGGQEAFF
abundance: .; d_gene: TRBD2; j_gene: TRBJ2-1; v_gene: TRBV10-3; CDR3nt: TGTGCCATCAGTCTAGCGGGGGCCTACAATGAGCAGTTCTTC; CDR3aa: CAISLAGAYNEQFF
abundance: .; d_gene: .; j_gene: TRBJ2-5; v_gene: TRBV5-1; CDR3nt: TGCGCCAGCCGCTATGGACAGTCCCTTTACGAGACCCAGTACTTC; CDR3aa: CASRYGQSLYETQYF
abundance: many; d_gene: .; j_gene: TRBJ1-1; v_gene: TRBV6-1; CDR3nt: TGTGCCAGCAGTGGGGGGGGGACTGTCACTGAAGCTTTCTTT; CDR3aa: CASSGGGTVTEAFF
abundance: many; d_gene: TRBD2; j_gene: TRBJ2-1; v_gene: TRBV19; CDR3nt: TGTGCCAGTACGCGGCCTGGCGGGAGCGATGAGCAGTTCTTC; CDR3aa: CASTRPGGSDEQFF
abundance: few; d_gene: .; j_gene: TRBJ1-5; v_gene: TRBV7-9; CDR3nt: TGTGCCAGCAGCTTGGGGGGGCGGCAGCCCCAGCATTTT; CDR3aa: CASSLGGRQPQHF
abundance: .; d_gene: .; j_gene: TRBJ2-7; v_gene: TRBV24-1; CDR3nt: TGTGCCACCAGTGATGCCGGCGCGACCGGGCGCGAGCAGTACTTC; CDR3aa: CATSDAGATGREQYF
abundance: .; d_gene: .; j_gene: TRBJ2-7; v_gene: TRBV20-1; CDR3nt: TGCGGTGCTAGCACCATACAGCCCTACGAGCAGTACTTC; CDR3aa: CGASTIQPYEQYF
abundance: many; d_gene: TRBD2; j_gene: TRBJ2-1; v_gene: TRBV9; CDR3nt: TGTGCCAGCAGCCGTCTAGCGGAACTTTACAATGAGCAGTTCTTC; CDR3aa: CASSRLAELYNEQFF
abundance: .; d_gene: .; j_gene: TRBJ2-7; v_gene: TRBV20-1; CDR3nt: TGCAGTGCTAGGCCCCCAGATGAGGAGCGTGAGCAGTACTTC; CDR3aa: CSARPPDEEREQYF
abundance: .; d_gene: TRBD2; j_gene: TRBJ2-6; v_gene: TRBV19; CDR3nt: TGTGCCAGTAGTGTCCGACTAGCGGGAGCCGTCTCTGGGGCCAACGTCCTGACTTTC; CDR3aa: CASSVRLAGAVSGANVLTF
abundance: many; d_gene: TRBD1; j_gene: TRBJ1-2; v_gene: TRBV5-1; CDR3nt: TGCGCCAGCAGCCCCGGACAGGGGGGAGCTAACTATGGCTACACCTTC; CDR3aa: CASSPGQGGANYGYTF
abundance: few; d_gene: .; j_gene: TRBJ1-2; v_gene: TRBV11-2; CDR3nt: TGTGCCAGCAGCCCAAACGCAGGTTCTGGCTACACCTTC; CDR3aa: CASSPNAGSGYTF
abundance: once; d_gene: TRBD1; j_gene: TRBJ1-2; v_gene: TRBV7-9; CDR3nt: TGTGCCAGCAGCTTAACGGGACAGGGGGCGCGGGGCTACACCTTC; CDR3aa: CASSLTGQGARGYTF
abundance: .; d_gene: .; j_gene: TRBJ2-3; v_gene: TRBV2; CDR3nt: TGTGCCAGCAGTGATACGGGGTATAGGTACAATGAGCAGTATTTT; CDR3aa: CASSDTGYRYNEQYF
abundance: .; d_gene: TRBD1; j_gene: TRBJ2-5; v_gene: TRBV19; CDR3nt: TGTGCCAGTAGTACCGGGACAGGGGGCGGGGAGACCCAGTACTTC; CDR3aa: CASSTGTGGGETQYF
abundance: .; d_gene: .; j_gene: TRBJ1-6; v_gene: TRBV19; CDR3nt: TGTGCCAGTAGTCCCTTCGTCGATTCACCCCTCCACTTT; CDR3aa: CASSPFVDSPLHF
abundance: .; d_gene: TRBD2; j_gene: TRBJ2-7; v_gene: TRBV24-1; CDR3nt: TGTGCCAGCAGCGGGGGGTGGAGCTCCTACGAGCAGTACTTC; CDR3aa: CASSGGWSSYEQYF
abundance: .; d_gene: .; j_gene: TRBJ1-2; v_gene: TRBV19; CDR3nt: TGTGCCAGTAGCGAAGACGGGGGAGGACGGGGCTATGGCTACACCTTC; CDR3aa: CASSEDGGGRGYGYTF
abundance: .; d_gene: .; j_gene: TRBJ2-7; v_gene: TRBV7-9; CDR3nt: TGTGCCAGCAGTTTCGGGGAAACCCTCTACGAGCAGTACTTC; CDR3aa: CASSFGETLYEQYF
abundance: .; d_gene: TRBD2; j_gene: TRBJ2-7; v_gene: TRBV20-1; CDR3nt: TGCAGTGCTAGTGGGACTAGGTCCTACGAGCAGTACTTC; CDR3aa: CSASGTRSYEQYF
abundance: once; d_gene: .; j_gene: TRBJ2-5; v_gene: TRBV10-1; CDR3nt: TGCGCCAGCAGTGAGTCCGCGGGAACTCAAGAGACCCAGTACTTC; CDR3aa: CASSESAGTQETQYF
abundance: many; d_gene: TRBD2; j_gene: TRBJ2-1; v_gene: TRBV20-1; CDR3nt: TGCAGTGCCCCGCGGACTAGCGGGGGGATCAGTACTTACAATGAGCAGTTCTTC; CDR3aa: CSAPRTSGGISTYNEQFF
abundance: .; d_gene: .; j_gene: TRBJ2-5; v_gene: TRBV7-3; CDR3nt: TGTGCCAGCAGCCGAGGGGGCGGGGAGCAAGAGACCCAGTACTTC; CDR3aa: CASSRGGGEQETQYF
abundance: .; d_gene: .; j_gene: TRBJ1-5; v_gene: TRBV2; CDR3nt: TGTGCCAGCAACATACGACAGGCCTTTAGCAATCAGCCCCAGCATTTT; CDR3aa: CASNIRQAFSNQPQHF
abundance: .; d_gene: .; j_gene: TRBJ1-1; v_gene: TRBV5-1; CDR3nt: TGTGCCAGCAGCCCCCACATGAACGGTGAAGCTTTCTTT; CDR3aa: CASSPHMNGEAFF
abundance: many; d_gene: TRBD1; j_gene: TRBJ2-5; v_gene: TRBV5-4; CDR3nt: TGTGCCAGCAGCCCGGGACAGGGGCCTGGAGAGACCCAGTACTTC; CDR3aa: CASSPGQGPGETQYF
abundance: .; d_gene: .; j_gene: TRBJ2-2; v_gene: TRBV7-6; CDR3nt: TGTGCCAGCAGCTTAGAGGGTTCGAGGACCGGGGAGCTGTTTTTT; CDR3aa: CASSLEGSRTGELFF
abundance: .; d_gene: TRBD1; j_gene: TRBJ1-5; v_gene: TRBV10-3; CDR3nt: TGTGCCATCAGTGAGGGACAGGAGCACAATCAGCCCCAGCATTTT; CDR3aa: CAISEGQEHNQPQHF
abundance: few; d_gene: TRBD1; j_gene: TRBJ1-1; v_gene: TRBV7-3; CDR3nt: TGTGCCAGCAGCCTTAGACAGGGACAGAACACTGAAGCTTTCTTT; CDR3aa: CASSLRQGQNTEAFF
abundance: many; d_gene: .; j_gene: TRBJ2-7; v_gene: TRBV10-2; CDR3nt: TGCGCCAGCAAAAGGGCCAACTCCTACGAGCAGTACTTC; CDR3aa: CASKRANSYEQYF
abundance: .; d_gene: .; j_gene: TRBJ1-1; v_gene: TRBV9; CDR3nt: TGTGCCAGCACCAGTTTGAGTCGGGACACTGAAGCTTTCTTT; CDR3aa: CASTSLSRDTEAFF
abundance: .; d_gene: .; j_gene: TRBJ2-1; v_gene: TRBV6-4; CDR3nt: TGTGCCAGCAGTGAAGGGATGGCAAATGAGCAGTTCTTC; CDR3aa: CASSEGMANEQFF
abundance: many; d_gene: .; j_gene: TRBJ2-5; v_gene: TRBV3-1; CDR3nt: TGTGCCAGCAGCCAAAATGCCCGAGGAGAGACCCAGTACTTC; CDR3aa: CASSQNARGETQYF
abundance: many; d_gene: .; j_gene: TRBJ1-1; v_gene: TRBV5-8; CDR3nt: TGTGCCAGCAGCTTGTGGAAGAACACTGAAGCTTTCTTT; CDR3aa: CASSLWKNTEAFF
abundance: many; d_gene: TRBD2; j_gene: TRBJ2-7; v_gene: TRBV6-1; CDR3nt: TGTGCCAGCAGTGAAGCGGCTAGCGGGGGGAGTTTCCCCTACGAGCAGTACTTC; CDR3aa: CASSEAASGGSFPYEQYF
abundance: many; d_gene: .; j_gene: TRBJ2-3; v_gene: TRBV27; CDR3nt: TGTGCCAGCATCCGTCGGGTGGGCACAGATACGCAGTATTTT; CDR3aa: CASIRRVGTDTQYF
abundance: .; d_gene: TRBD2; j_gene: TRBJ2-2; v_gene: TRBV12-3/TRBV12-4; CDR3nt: TGTGCCAGCAGTTTAGGACTAGCGGGAGGGGAGCTGTTTTTT; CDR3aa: CASSLGLAGGELFF
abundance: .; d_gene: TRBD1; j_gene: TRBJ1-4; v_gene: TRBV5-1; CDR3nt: TGTGCCAGCAGCCCCCCCGGGGGACAGGCGGAAAAACTGCTTTTT; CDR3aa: CASSPPGGQAEKLLF
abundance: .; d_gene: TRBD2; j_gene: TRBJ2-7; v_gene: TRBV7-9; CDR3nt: TGTGCCAGCGCCTCGGGACTAGCGGGCTACGAGCAGTACTTC; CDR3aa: CASASGLAGYEQYF
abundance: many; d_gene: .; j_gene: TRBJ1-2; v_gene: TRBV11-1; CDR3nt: TGTGCCAGCAGCGGTAGACGTCACAGTGGCTACACCTTC; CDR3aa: CASSGRRHSGYTF
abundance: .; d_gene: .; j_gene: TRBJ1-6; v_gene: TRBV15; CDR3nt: .; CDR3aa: CATSTVGQGAQSVLIF
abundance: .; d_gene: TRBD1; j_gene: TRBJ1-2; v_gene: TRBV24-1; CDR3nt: TGTGCCACCAGTGACTCCGGGACAGGGCTTGGCTACACCTTC; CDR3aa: CATSDSGTGLGYTF
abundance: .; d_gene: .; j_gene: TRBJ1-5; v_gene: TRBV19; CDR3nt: TGTGCCAGCCCGGCGATCGGCAAGACCGACCCTTTTTATCAGCCCCAGCATTTT; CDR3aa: CASPAIGKTDPFYQPQHF
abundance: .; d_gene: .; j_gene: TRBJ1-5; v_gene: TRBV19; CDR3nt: TGTGCCAGTAGTATTGGGGTTCAGCCCCAGCATTTT; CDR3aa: CASSIGVQPQHF
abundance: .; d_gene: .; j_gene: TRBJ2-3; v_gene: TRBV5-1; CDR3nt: TGCGCCAGCAGCCTGTCGGGGCAGCTTCTGAACGAGCAGTATTTT; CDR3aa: CASSLSGQLLNEQYF
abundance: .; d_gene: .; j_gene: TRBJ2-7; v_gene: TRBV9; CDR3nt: TGTGCCAGCAGCGTAGAATTAGGGAACTACGAGCAGTACTTC; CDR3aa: CASSVELGNYEQYF
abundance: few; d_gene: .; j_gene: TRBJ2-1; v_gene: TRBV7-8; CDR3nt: TGTGCCAGCAGCTTAGCGGGACTGACCAATGAGCAGTTCTTC; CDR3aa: CASSLAGLTNEQFF
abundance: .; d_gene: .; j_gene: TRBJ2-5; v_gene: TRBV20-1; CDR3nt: TGCAGTGCTAGGAGTGCAGGGGACGGCCAAGAGACCCAGTACTTC; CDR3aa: CSARSAGDGQETQYF
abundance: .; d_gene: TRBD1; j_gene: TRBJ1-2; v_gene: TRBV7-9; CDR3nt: TGTGCCAGCAGCTCCTCCGGGACAGGGAGATATGGCTACACCTTC; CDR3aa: CASSSSGTGRYGYTF
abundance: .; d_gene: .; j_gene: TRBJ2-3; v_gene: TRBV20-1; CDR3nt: TGCAGTGCTAACCCATCCTCTCGGATTATAACAGATACGCAGTATTTT; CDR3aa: CSANPSSRIITDTQYF
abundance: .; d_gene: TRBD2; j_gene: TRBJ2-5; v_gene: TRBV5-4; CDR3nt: TGTGCCAGCAGCTTGCTTAGCGGGGGGATGGGCCAGTACTTC; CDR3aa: CASSLLSGGMGQYF